These 26 T cell receptor beta chains came from one sample sequenced in a study of blood T cell repertoires in COVID-19. Only in-frame clones appear in the TCRdb table, and some are missing; sequencing was by immunoSEQ multiplex PCR. The sample contains around 73,000 clones, 82% of which appear only once. Sequencing input: peripheral blood. These receptors came from a woman aged 60 to 75 with acute or convalescent COVID-19.

The chain is built from TRBV5-1 and TRBJ1-4; D is uncertain. The CDR3 has 15 amino acids. The germline CDR1 and CDR2 sequences are SGHRS and YFSETQ. The germline V and J ends were trimmed by 1 base and 5 bases, with 12 bases remaining between them. This CDR3 is CASSLYGVSNEKLFF. In DNA, the CDR3 is TGCGCCAGCAGCTTGTATGGAGTGTCGAATGAAAAACTGTTTTTT.

CDR3: CASEPGLLGRGSYNEQFF. The CDR3 coding sequence is TGTGCCAGCGAACCGGGACTGTTAGGTCGTGGCTCCTACAATGAGCAGTTCTTC. The V call is TRBV9, the J call TRBJ2-1, with D perhaps matching TRBD2 (6 bases). V lost 7 bases to trimming and J lost 0 bases, with 23 bases between them. Germline V CDR1 and CDR2: SGDLS, YYNGEE. This CDR3 has 18 amino acids.

Here the CDR3 DNA reads TGTGCCAGCAGTTACGTTCAGGGGCCAACCTACGAGCAGTACTTC. This gives the protein CASSYVQGPTYEQYF. The chain has TRBV6-5 and TRBJ2-7, with D perhaps matching TRBD1 (6 bases). The ends were cut back, 2 bases at V and 2 bases at J, with 13 bases in the middle. Germline lookup yields CDR1 MNHEY and CDR2 SVGAGI. CDR3 length: 15 residues.

The chain carries TRBV20-1 and TRBJ1-2; D is possibly TRBD1 (5 bases). Germline loops: CDR1 DFQATT, CDR2 SNEGSKA (reference sequence). Trimming removed 5 bases at V and 8 bases at J, with 12 bases between. The CDR3 has 11 amino acids. CDR3 residues: CSAGAVWGYTF. CDR3 nucleotide sequence: TGCAGTGCTGGGGCAGTTTGGGGCTACACCTTC.

This clone was detected a few times. CDR3 region: CASSISGSSYEQYF. CDR3 DNA sequence: TGTGCCAGTAGTATTAGCGGGAGCTCCTACGAGCAGTACTTC. The chain carries TRBV19 and TRBJ2-7; 9 bases map to TRBD2. The CDR3 runs to 14 residues. The V gene's germline CDR1 is LNHDA and CDR2 SQIVND (reference sequence). J gave up 0 bases and V 3 bases, and 0 bases lay outside the gene matches. Supplemented by reference TRBV19 and TRBJ2-7, the full variable domain reads DGGITQSPKYLFRKEGQNVTLSCEQNLNHDAMYWYRQDPGQGLRLIYYSQIVNDFQKGDIAEGYSVSREKKESFPLTVTSAQKNPTAFYLCASSISGSSYEQYFGPGTRLTVT.

The chain recombines TRBV25-1 with TRBJ1-4, with unresolved D. CDR3 length: 12 amino acids. Per the germline V gene, CDR1 is MGHDK and CDR2 is SYGVNS. V was pared by 4 bases and J by 4 bases, with 4 bases between. The CDR3 DNA is TGTGCCAGCAGTGGTAATAATGAAAAACTGTTTTTT. This translates into CASSGNNEKLFF.

A few counts support this clone. This sequence joins TRBV19 and TRBJ1-5, with a tentative D call TRBD1 (5 bases). Germline V gene data show CDR1 as LNHDA and CDR2 as SQIVND (reference sequence). The length of the CDR3 is 13 residues. V was clipped by 6 bases and J by 2 bases, with 8 bases between them. The CDR3 is CASRQGRNQPQHF. The CDR3 DNA reads TGTGCCAGTAGGCAGGGCCGCAATCAGCCCCAGCATTTT. The full variable domain, in which reference TRBV19 and TRBJ1-5 provide the parts outside the CDR3, is DGGITQSPKYLFRKEGQNVTLSCEQNLNHDAMYWYRQDPGQGLRLIYYSQIVNDFQKGDIAEGYSVSREKKESFPLTVTSAQKNPTAFYLCASRQGRNQPQHFGDGTRLSIL.

CDR3 in amino acids: CASSLAGGTEAFF. The CDR3 nucleotides are TGTGCCAGCAGCTTAGCGGGGGGTACTGAAGCTTTCTTT. The chain joins TRBV13 to TRBJ1-1; D perhaps matches TRBD1 (5 bases). The CDR3 has 13 residues. Germline CDR1 PRHDT, CDR2 FYEKMQ (reference sequence). The germline V and J ends were trimmed by 1 base and 5 bases, with 8 bases remaining between them.

Worth noting for this clone: This specimen includes other DNA sequences encoding the same CDR3. The CDR3: CASRTGYTEAFF. CDR3 in DNA: TGTGCCAGCCGGACAGGGTATACTGAAGCTTTCTTT. V gene TRBV28 combines with J gene TRBJ1-1; TRBD1 agrees at 8 bases. Losses at the gene ends were 8 bases for V and 5 bases for J; bases not matched to a gene: 4. Germline-derived CDR1 and CDR2 are MDHEN and SYDVKM. CDR3 length: 12 amino acids.

The chain links TRBV5-6 to TRBJ2-1; D might be TRBD2 (5 bases). Trimming left V 4 bases short and J 6 bases short, with 17 bases between. The CDR3 has 15 residues. CDR1 and CDR2 (germline): SGHDT, YYEEEE. The CDR3 reads CASSISGNWGNEQFF. In DNA, the CDR3 is TGTGCCAGCAGCATAAGCGGTAATTGGGGCAATGAGCAGTTCTTC.

This chain links TRBV5-5 with TRBJ1-2, with 8 bases identical to TRBD1. CDR1 and CDR2 from the germline V gene are SGHKS and YYEKEE (reference sequence). This CDR3 has 14 residues. V lost 4 bases and J lost 5; bases outside the gene matches: 7. The CDR3 region is CASSRDRGRYGYTF. The CDR3 nucleotides read TGTGCCAGCAGCCGCGACAGGGGAAGATATGGCTACACCTTC.

This chain joins TRBV5-1 and TRBJ2-1, with TRBD1 matching 11 bases. The germline gives CDR1 SGHRS, CDR2 YFSETQ. J was trimmed by 3 bases and V by 4 bases; bases with no gene match: 12. The CDR3 is made up of 18 amino acids. For the CDR3, the DNA is TGCGCCAGCAGCCCCGGGACAGGGGGTTACGTAGGCTACAATGAGCAGTTCTTC. This sequence encodes CASSPGTGGYVGYNEQFF.

This chain connects TRBV6-6 to TRBJ2-7; D is perhaps TRBD1 (6 bases). CDR1 MNHNY and CDR2 SVGAGI come from the germline V gene (reference sequence). V lost 2 bases, J lost 5 bases, and 10 bases lay in between. This CDR3 region has 13 residues. DNA of the CDR3: TGTGCCAGCAGTTACCTCAGGGGCGACGAGCAGTACTTC. This gives the protein CASSYLRGDEQYF.

V gene TRBV7-9 combines with J gene TRBJ2-7; TRBD1 is a possible D gene (5 bases). The CDR3 is made up of 18 amino acids. The V and J ends lost 6 bases and 3 bases respectively, with 27 bases between them. Germline V gene sequence: CDR1 SEHNR, CDR2 FQNEAQ (reference sequence). The CDR3 here is CASSPSPLDSAFYYEQYF. CDR3 bases: TGTGCCAGCAGTCCTAGTCCCCTAGACAGCGCCTTCTACTACGAGCAGTACTTC.

The rearrangement joins TRBV6-5 to TRBJ2-7, with D perhaps TRBD1 (5 bases). Per the germline V gene, CDR1 is MNHEY and CDR2 is SVGAGI. V was trimmed by 7 bases and J by 2 bases, leaving 15 bases between them. This CDR3 region has 14 residues. In DNA, the CDR3 is TGTGCCAGCAATGTGGGCGCAGGGACCTACGAGCAGTACTTC. Translation: CASNVGAGTYEQYF.

This clone was recorded a few times. V and J are TRBV6-6 and TRBJ2-1, with D tentatively TRBD2 (5 bases). The V end lost 8 bases, the J end lost 0 bases, and 14 bases lay between the germline ends. The CDR3 spans 15 residues. Germline V gene sequence: CDR1 MNHNY, CDR2 SVGAGI (reference sequence). In nucleotides, the CDR3 is TGTGCCAGCGGCCCCTCTGGGAGCTCCTACAATGAGCAGTTCTTC. This sequence encodes CASGPSGSSYNEQFF.

V gene TRBV7-9 combines with J gene TRBJ2-7, with D unresolved. Germline lookup yields CDR1 SEHNR and CDR2 FQNEAQ (reference sequence). V gave up 4 bases and J gave up 3 bases, with 10 bases separating them. The CDR3 has 13 residues. The CDR3 coding sequence is TGTGCCAGCAGCTCCAACCTAAACTACGAGCAGTACTTC. This encodes CASSSNLNYEQYF. Full variable domain (outside the CDR3, taken from reference TRBV7-9 and TRBJ2-7): DTGVSQNPRHKITKRGQNVTFRCDPISEHNRLYWYRQTLGQGPEFLTYFQNEAQLEKSRLLSDRFSAERPKGSFSTLEIQRTEQGDSAMYLCASSSNLNYEQYFGPGTRLTVT.

This clone was found a few times. V is TRBV5-1 and J is TRBJ2-1, with 11 bases fitting TRBD2. The trim removed 3 bases at V and 8 bases at J, leaving 7 bases unmatched. The CDR3 is 15 residues long. Per the germline V gene, CDR1 is SGHRS and CDR2 is YFSETQ. The DNA for the CDR3 is TGCGCCAGCAGCTCAACTAGCGGGAGTGTTCATGAGCAGTTCTTC. Encoded protein: CASSSTSGSVHEQFF.

This clone was counted once. This rearrangement joins TRBV6-5 to TRBJ1-2; 8 bases match TRBD1. V gave up 5 bases and J gave up 7 bases; unmatched junction bases: 12. CDR3 length: 15 amino acids. Germline CDR1 is MNHEY and CDR2 is SVGAGI. In DNA form, the CDR3 reads TGTGCCAGCAGTCGAGGCAGGGGGCGCATGGGTGGCTACACCTTC. Its translation is CASSRGRGRMGGYTF.

The J gene is TRBJ1-3, the V gene TRBV29-1; 7 nucleotides agree with TRBD1. CDR1 is SQVTM, CDR2 ANQGSEA, per germline. J gave up 1 base and V 6 bases, and 3 bases lay outside the gene matches. The CDR3 covers 13 residues. CDR3 coding DNA: TGCAGCGTCGTGACAGGGTCTGGAAACACCATATATTTT. Its translation: CSVVTGSGNTIYF. The variable domain in full, completed from reference TRBV29-1 and TRBJ1-3, reads SAVISQKPSRDICQRGTSLTIQCQVDSQVTMMFWYRQQPGQSLTLIATANQGSEATYESGFVIDKFPISRPNLTFSTLTVSNMSPEDSSIYLCSVVTGSGNTIYFGEGSWLTVV.

Worth noting for this clone: This sample includes further DNA sequences coding for the same CDR3. The chain has TRBV6-5 and TRBJ2-1; D is uncertain. The CDR3 length is 15 residues. V lost 2 bases and J lost 2, with 10 bases in between. Germline assignment: CDR1 MNHEY and CDR2 SVGAGI. The CDR3 nucleotides are TGTGCCAGCAGTTACCTTGCGTCGACCTACAATGAGCAGTTCTTC. Its protein product is CASSYLASTYNEQFF.

The V call is TRBV5-6, the J call TRBJ2-5; D is perhaps TRBD2 (5 bases). V lost 5 bases, J lost 0 bases, and 14 bases lay in between. Germline assignment: CDR1 SGHDT and CDR2 YYEEEE. The CDR3 covers 15 residues. In nucleotides, the CDR3 is TGTGCCAGCAGGGATAGCGACCCGTACCAAGAGACCCAGTACTTC. As protein: CASRDSDPYQETQYF.

The chain carries TRBV5-1 and TRBJ2-4, with a tentative D call TRBD2 (6 bases). V was clipped by 0 bases and J by 6 bases, with 7 bases between them. The germline V gene has CDR1 SGHRS and CDR2 YFSETQ. The CDR3 contains 13 residues. The CDR3 sequence is CASSLGEANIQYF. The CDR3, as DNA: TGCGCCAGCAGCTTGGGGGAGGCAAACATTCAGTACTTC.

This sequence joins TRBV6-5 and TRBJ1-2; TRBD1 aligns across 7 bases. Germline values: CDR1 MNHEY, CDR2 SVGAGI. V shed 6 bases, J shed 8 bases, and the junction held 12 bases outside the gene matches. The CDR3 sequence is 14 residues long. CDR3: CASRVGDSLRGYTF. For the CDR3, the DNA is TGTGCCAGCAGGGTGGGGGACAGCCTGCGCGGCTACACCTTC.

The chain employs TRBV15 and TRBJ1-1; TRBD1 matches at 7 bases. V was pared by 0 bases and J by 8 bases, with 9 bases of the junction left unmatched. Germline V CDR1 and CDR2: LNHNV, YYDKDF (reference sequence). This CDR3 contains 15 residues. CDR3 DNA sequence: TGTGCCACCAGCAGAGATAAAGTTGGAGGGGGCGAAGCTTTCTTT. Protein product: CATSRDKVGGGEAFF.

V is TRBV12-2 and J is TRBJ2-7; the table's D gene call, TRBD2, was not cross checked with the DNA. TRBV12-2 is a pseudogene locus. The CDR3 has 13 residues. CDR3 DNA sequence: TGTGCAAGTCGCCCTCCTCCTCCCGTCGAGCAGTACTTC. This sequence encodes CASRPPPPVEQYF.